Here is one T cell receptor (beta chain) with its context. Germline values: CDR1 SGHTA, CDR2 FQGNSA. J lost 2 bases, V lost 6 bases, and 7 bases had no gene match. CDR3 length equals 15 residues. This entry comes from a study of blood T cell repertoires in COVID-19. Study background: Researchers got acute and convalescent COVID-19 samples from the United States, Italy and Spain. PBMCs, B-cell-depleted T cells, or T cells were the source of the cDNA or gDNA that made up the material.

Original data processing: For nucleated cells, counts were estimated from reference gene primer amplification. Sequencing used immunoSEQ multiplex PCR; TCRdb keeps in-frame clones, though not all of them. The D gene and trimming were derived from the DNA, and the V and J assignments and clone size from that table. The sample includes about 100,000 clones, 80% of them seen just once. The receptor was isolated from a woman in her 70s with acute or convalescent COVID-19. This sequence joins TRBV7-2 and TRBJ1-2; TRBD1 aligns across 9 bases. The sequenced sample was peripheral blood. CDR3 protein: CASRAQTGGNYGYTF. CDR3 nucleotide sequence: TGTGCCAGCAGGGCACAGACAGGGGGGAACTATGGCTACACCTTC.